The T cell receptor beta chain described here comes from a study of blood T cell repertoires in COVID-19. Study as a whole: Sites in the United States, Italy and Spain provided acute and convalescent COVID-19 samples. In each case, the material was cDNA or gDNA derived from T cells, B-cell-depleted T cells, or PBMCs.

As handled by the study authors: Using reference gene primer amplification, nucleated cell counts were estimated. Measured with immunoSEQ multiplex PCR; TCRdb has only the in-frame clones, and not every one. V and J calls and clone size follow that table, whereas D and trimming were derived from the DNA. The data show 90,000 to 120,000 clones, over 80% seen once. This clone was counted once. Losses at the gene ends were 5 bases for V and 4 bases for J; bases not matched to a gene: 7. Germline V gene sequence: CDR1 SGHTA, CDR2 FQGNSA. CDR3 length: 14 amino acids. Sequenced material: peripheral blood. This TCR was recovered from a woman in her 70s with acute or convalescent COVID-19. The chain carries TRBV7-2 and TRBJ1-2, with 7 bases lining up with TRBD1. The CDR3 protein is CASSPETGSYGYTF. The CDR3 coding sequence is TGTGCCAGCAGCCCTGAGACAGGGAGCTATGGCTACACCTTC. Filled out from reference TRBV7-2 and TRBJ1-2, the complete variable domain reads GAGVSQSPSNKVTEKGKDVELRCDPISGHTALYWYRQSLGQGLEFLIYFQGNSAPDKSGLPSDRFSAERTGGSVSTLTIQRTQQEDSAVYLCASSPETGSYGYTFGSGTRLTVV.